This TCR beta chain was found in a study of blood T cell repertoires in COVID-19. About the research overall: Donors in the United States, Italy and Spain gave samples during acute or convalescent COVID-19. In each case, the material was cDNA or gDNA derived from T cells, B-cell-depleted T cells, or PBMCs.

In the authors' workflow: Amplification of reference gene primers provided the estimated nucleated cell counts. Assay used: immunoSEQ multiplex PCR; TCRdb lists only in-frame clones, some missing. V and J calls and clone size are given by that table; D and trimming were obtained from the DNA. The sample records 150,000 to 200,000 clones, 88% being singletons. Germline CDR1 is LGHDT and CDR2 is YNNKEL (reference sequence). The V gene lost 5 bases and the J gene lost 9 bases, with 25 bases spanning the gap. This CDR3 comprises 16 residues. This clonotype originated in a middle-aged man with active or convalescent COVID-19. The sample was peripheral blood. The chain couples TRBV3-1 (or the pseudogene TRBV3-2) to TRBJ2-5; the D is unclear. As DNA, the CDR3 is TGTGCCAGCAGCTTGGCACCCCTCGCCGATTTGAGGCCCCAGTACTTC. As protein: CASSLAPLADLRPQYF.